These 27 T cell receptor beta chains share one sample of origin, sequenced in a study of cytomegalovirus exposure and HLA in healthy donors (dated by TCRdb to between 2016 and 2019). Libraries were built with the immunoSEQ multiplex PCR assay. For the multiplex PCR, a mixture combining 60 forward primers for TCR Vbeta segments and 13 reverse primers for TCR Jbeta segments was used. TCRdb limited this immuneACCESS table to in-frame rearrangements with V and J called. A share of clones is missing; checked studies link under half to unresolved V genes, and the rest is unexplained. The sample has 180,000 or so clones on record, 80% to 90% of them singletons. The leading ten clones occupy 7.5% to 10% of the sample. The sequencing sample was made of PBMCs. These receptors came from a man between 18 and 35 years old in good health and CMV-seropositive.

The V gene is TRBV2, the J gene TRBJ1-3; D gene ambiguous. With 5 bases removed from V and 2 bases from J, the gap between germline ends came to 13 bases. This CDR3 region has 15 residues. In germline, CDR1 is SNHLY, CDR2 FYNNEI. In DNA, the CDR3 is TGTGCCAGCAGTTTACTTGCCGAGGCTGGAAACACCATATATTTT. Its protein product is CASSLLAEAGNTIYF.

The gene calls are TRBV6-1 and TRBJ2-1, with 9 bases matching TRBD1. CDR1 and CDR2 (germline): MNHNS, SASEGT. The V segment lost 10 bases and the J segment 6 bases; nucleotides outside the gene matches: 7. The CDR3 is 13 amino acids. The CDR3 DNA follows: TGTGCCACCAGGGGACAGGGAGGCAATGAGCAGTTCTTC. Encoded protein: CATRGQGGNEQFF.

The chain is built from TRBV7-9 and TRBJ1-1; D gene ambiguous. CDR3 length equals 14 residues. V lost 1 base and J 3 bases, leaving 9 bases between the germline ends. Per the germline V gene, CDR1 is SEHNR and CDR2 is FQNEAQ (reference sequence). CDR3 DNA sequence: TGTGCCAGCAGCTTAGATCAGTCGTACACTGAAGCTTTCTTT. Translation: CASSLDQSYTEAFF.

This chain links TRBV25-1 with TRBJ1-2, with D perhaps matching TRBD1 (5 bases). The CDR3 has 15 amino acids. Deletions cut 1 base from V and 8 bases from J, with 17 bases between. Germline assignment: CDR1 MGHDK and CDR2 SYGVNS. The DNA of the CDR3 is TGTGCCAGCAGTGAATCTAAGGTCGGGGGTTTGGGCTACACCTTC. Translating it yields CASSESKVGGLGYTF.

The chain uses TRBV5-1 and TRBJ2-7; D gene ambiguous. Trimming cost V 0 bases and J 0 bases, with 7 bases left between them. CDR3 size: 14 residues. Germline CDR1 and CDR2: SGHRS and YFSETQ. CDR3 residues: CASSLVGNSYEQYF. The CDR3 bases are TGCGCCAGCAGCTTGGTTGGCAACTCCTACGAGCAGTACTTC. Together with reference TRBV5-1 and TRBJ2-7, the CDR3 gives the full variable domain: KAGVTQTPRYLIKTRGQQVTLSCSPISGHRSVSWYQQTPGQGLQFLFEYFSETQRNKGNFPGRFSGRQFSNSRSEMNVSTLELGDSALYLCASSLVGNSYEQYFGPGTRLTVT.

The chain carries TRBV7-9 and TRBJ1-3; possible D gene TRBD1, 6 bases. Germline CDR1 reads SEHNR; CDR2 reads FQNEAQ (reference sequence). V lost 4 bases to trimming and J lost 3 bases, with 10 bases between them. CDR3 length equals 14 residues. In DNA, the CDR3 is TGTGCCAGCAGCTCCGACAGGAGTGGAAACACCATATATTTT. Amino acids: CASSSDRSGNTIYF.

The CDR3 bases are TGCGCCAGCAGCTTGGTGGCAGGGGCCGGCACCGGGGAGCTGTTTTTT. Translating it yields CASSLVAGAGTGELFF. The chain links TRBV5-1 to TRBJ2-2, with D perhaps TRBD1 (6 bases). Germline values: CDR1 SGHRS, CDR2 YFSETQ. Trimming removed 0 bases from V and 4 bases from J, with 13 bases in between. The CDR3 is made up of 16 amino acids.

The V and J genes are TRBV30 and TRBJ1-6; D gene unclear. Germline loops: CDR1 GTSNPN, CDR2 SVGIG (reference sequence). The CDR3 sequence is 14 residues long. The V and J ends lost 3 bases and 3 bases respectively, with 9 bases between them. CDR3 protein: CAWRPDNYNSPLHF. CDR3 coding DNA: TGTGCCTGGAGGCCAGACAACTATAATTCACCCCTCCACTTT.

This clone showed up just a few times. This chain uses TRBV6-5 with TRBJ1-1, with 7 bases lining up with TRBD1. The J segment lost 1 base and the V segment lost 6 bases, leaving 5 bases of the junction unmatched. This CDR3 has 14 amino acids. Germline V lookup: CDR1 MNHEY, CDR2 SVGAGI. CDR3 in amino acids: CASRSGDRNTEAFF. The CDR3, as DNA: TGTGCCAGCAGGTCGGGGGACAGGAACACTGAAGCTTTCTTT.

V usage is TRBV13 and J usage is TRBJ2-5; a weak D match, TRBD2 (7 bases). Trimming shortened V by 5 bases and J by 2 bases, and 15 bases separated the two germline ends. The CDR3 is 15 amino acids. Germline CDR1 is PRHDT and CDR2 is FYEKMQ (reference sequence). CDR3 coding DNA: TGTGCCAGCAGCAGGACGGGGGGCGAGCAAGAGACCCAGTACTTC. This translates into CASSRTGGEQETQYF. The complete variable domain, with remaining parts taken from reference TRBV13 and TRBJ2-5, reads AAGVIQSPRHLIKEKRETATLKCYPIPRHDTVYWYQQGPGQDPQFLISFYEKMQSDKGSIPDRFSAQQFSDYHSELNMSSLELGDSALYFCASSRTGGEQETQYFGPGTRLLVL.

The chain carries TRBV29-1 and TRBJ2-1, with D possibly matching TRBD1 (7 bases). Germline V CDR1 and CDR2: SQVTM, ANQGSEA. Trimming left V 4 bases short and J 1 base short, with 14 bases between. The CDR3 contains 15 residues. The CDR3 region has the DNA TGCAGCGTTGCAGGGGGGCGGCAGTCCTACAATGAGCAGTTCTTC. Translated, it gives CSVAGGRQSYNEQFF.

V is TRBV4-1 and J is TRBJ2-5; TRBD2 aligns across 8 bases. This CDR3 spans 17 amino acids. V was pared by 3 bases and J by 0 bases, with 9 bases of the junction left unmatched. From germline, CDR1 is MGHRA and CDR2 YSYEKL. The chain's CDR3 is CASSQRLRAGDQETQYF. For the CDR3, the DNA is TGCGCCAGCAGCCAGCGACTTCGAGCGGGGGACCAAGAGACCCAGTACTTC.

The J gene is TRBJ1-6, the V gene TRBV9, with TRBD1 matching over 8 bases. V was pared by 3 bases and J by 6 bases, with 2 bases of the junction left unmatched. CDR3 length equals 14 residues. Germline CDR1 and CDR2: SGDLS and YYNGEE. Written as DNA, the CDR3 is TGTGCCAGCAGCGGACAGGGGTCTAATTCACCCCTCCACTTT. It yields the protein CASSGQGSNSPLHF.

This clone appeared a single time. CDR3 residues: CAISEGRGEKLFF. The CDR3, as DNA: TGTGCCATCAGTGAGGGCCGGGGTGAAAAACTGTTTTTT. This chain uses TRBV10-3 with TRBJ1-4; D gene uncertain. Trimming removed 2 bases at V and 7 bases at J, with 8 bases between. This CDR3 is built from 13 residues. Germline CDR1 reads ENHRY; CDR2 reads SYGVKD.

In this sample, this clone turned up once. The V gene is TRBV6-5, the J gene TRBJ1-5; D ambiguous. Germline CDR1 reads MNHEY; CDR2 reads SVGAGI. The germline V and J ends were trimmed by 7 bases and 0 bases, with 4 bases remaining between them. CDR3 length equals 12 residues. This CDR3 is CASTSSNQPQHF. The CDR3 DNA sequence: TGTGCCAGCACGAGTAGCAATCAGCCCCAGCATTTT.

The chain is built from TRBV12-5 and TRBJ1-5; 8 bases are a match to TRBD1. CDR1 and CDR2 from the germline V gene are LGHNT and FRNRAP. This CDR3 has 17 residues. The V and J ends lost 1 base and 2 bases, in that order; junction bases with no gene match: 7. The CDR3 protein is CASGLATTGDGNQPQHF. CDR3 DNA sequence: TGTGCTAGTGGTTTGGCTACGACAGGGGATGGCAATCAGCCCCAGCATTTT.

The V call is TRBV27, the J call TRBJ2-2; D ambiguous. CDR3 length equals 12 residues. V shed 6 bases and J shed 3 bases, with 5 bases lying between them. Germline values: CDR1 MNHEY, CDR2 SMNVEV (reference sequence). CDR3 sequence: CASRLYTGELFF. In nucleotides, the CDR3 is TGTGCCAGCAGACTCTACACCGGGGAGCTGTTTTTT.

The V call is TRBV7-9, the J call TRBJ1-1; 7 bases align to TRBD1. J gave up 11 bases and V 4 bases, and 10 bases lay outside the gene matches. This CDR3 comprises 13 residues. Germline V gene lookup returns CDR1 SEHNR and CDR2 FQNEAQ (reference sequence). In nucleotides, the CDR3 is TGTGCCAGCAGCTCCCAGACAGGGCTGGTTGCTTTCTTT. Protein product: CASSSQTGLVAFF.

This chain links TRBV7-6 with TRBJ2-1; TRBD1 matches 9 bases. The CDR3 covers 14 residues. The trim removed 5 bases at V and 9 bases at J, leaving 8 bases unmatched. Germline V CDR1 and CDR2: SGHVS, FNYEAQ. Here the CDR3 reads CASSHGTGWGEQFF. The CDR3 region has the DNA TGTGCCAGCAGCCACGGGACAGGGTGGGGTGAGCAGTTCTTC.

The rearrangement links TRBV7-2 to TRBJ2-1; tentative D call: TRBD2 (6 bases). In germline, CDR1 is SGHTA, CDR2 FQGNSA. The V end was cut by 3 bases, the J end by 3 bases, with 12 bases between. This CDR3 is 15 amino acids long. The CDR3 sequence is CASSFRGAFYNEQFF. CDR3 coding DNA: TGTGCCAGCAGCTTCCGCGGGGCCTTCTACAATGAGCAGTTCTTC.

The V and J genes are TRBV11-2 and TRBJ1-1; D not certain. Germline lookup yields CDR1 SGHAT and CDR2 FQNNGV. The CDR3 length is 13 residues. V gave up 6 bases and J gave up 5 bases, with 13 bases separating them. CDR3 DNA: TGTGCCAGCAGGCGGGTTCAGTGGACTGAAGCTTTCTTT. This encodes CASRRVQWTEAFF.

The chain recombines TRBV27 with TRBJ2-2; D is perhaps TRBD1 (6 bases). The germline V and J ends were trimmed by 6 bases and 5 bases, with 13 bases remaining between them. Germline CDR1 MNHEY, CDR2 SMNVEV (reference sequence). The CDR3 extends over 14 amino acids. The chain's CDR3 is CASRPHRATGELFF. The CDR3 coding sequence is TGTGCCAGCAGACCTCACAGGGCGACCGGGGAGCTGTTTTTT.

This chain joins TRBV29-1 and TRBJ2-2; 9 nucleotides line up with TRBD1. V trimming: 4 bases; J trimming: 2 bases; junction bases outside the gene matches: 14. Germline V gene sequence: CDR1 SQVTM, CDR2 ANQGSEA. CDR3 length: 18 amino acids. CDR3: CSVVQFGGGQGNTGELFF. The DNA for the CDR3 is TGCAGCGTTGTACAATTCGGTGGGGGACAGGGCAACACCGGGGAGCTGTTTTTT.

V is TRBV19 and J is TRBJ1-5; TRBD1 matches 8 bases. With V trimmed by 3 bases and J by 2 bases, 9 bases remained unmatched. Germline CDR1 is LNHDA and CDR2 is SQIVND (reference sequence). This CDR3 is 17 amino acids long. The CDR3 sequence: CASSMGAVTGGNQPQHF. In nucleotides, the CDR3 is TGTGCCAGTAGTATGGGGGCCGTGACAGGGGGCAATCAGCCCCAGCATTTT.

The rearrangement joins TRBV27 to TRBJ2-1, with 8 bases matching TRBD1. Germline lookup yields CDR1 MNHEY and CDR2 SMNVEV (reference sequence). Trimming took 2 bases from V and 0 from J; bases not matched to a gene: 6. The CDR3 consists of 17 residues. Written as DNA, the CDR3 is TGTGCCAGCAGTTTAAAGCGACAGGGGAGCTCCTACAATGAGCAGTTCTTC. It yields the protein CASSLKRQGSSYNEQFF.

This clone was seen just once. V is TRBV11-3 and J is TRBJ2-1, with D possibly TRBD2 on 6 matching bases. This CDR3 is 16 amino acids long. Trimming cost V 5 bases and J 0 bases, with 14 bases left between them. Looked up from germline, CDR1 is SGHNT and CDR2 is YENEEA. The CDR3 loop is CASSPLGEASYNEQFF. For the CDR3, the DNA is TGTGCCAGCAGCCCTCTAGGGGAGGCCTCCTACAATGAGCAGTTCTTC.

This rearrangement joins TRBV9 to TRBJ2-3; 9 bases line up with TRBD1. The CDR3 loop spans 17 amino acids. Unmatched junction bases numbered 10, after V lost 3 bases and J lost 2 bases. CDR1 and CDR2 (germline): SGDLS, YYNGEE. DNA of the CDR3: TGTGCCAGCAGCGGACCGGACAGGGGCGAAAACACAGATACGCAGTATTTT. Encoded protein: CASSGPDRGENTDTQYF.